The sequence of this T cell receptor (beta chain) was determined in a study of CD8 T cells in ankylosing spondylitis. Study-level points and caveats: A TCR beta motif of roughly 8 highly homologous variants appeared characteristic of ankylosing spondylitis blood.

TCRdb itself ran the 5' RACE reads through MiXCR, one entry per CDR3 protein. The sample consists of 700,000 or so distinct CDR3 sequences, around 19% of them appearing once. With regard to this clonotype: The antigen is unknown.

Germline V gene lookup returns CDR1 SGHRS and CDR2 YFSETQ. Trimming removed 7 bases at V and 7 bases at J, with 17 bases between. The CDR3 totals 14 residues. The chain recombines TRBV5-1 with TRBJ1-4, with D perhaps TRBD1 (5 bases). Sequenced material: blood, either unsorted or a sorted T cell fraction (not recorded which). This clonotype was obtained from a male donor with ankylosing spondylitis. The CDR3 protein is CASGPGDGVEKLFF. DNA of the CDR3: TGCGCCAGCGGCCCCGGGGACGGGGTTGAAAAACTGTTTTTT.